This entry is about one T cell receptor beta chain. The data stem from a study of human T cells and chemical hapten exposure. The sample's time point: healthy volunteer bleed at 2 weeks. The authors extracted total RNA from unfractionated whole blood. TCRdb called the RACE reads again in MiXCR, with one record for every CDR3 protein. Among about 45,000 distinct CDR3 sequences listed, roughly 4.2% were seen once. This CDR3 comprises 14 residues. Germline loops: CDR1 KGHSY, CDR2 FQNENV. V was shortened by 3 bases and J by 0 bases, with 8 bases between the two germline ends. This sequence joins TRBV16 and TRBJ1-1; D call uncertain. The clonotype was recovered from a human donor in good health. Some clones in this sample may be carry-over from other donors' samples. Sequencing was carried out using whole blood. The CDR3 sequence: CASSQYQMNTEAFF. The CDR3 DNA sequence: TGTGCCAGCAGCCAGTATCAGATGAACACTGAAGCTTTCTTT.